These 29 T cell receptor beta chains share one sample of origin, sequenced in a study of cytotoxic CD8 clonotypes in ibrutinib-treated CLL. The repertoire was sequenced with immunoSEQ multiplex PCR; TCRdb's copy has only in-frame clones and lacks some. Of approximately 200,000 clones detected, 72% appear once; the ten largest clones hold over 10%. The specimen was PBMCs, collected after 24 months of ibrutinib treatment. These receptors came from a human donor with chronic lymphocytic leukemia.

V gene TRBV6-1 combines with J gene TRBJ1-1; D uncertain. Per germline, CDR1 MNHNS and CDR2 SASEGT. The CDR3 totals 11 residues. V lost 9 bases and J lost 1, with 6 bases in between. The CDR3: CASQKNTEAFF. DNA of the CDR3: TGTGCCAGTCAGAAGAACACTGAAGCTTTCTTT.

This clone appeared a few times. V is TRBV7-2 and J is TRBJ1-5; perhaps TRBD1 as D (5 bases). Trimming took 3 bases from V and 7 from J, leaving 10 bases between them. The germline CDR1 and CDR2 sequences are SGHTA and FQGNSA. This CDR3 is built from 13 residues. The CDR3: CASSLRHRQPQHF. DNA of the CDR3: TGTGCCAGCAGCTTGAGGCACAGGCAGCCCCAGCATTTT.

This clone has only a few counts. Its ends do not fully match the called genes, so a read error is possible. The V gene is TRBV27, the J gene TRBJ2-7; a weak D match, TRBD1 (5 bases). The CDR3 runs 12 residues. The germline V gene has CDR1 MNHEY and CDR2 SMNVEV (reference sequence). The CDR3 nucleotides are TGTGCCAGCAGTTTTTGTGCGACAGATAGTACGTTC. Protein: CASSFCATDSTF.

This clone was seen more than once but under ten times. This chain joins TRBV27 and TRBJ1-2, with D hard to call. The V end was cut by 6 bases, the J end by 5 bases, with 13 bases between. The CDR3 runs to 13 residues. Germline loops: CDR1 MNHEY, CDR2 SMNVEV (reference sequence). The CDR3 DNA sequence: TGTGCCAGCAGACCCCGGGCCTCATATGGCTACACCTTC. Its translation is CASRPRASYGYTF.

This clone was seen more than once but under ten times. The V call is TRBV7-2, the J call TRBJ2-3, with 7 nucleotides matching TRBD2. J gave up 6 bases and V 5 bases, and 11 bases lay outside the gene matches. Per germline, CDR1 SGHTA and CDR2 FQGNSA. The CDR3 contains 15 residues. CDR3 protein: CASSGQPGGLDTQYF. The CDR3 bases are TGTGCCAGCAGCGGACAACCGGGAGGTTTGGATACGCAGTATTTT.

The rearrangement uses TRBV4-1 and TRBJ2-7; D ambiguous. V was clipped by 1 base and J by 3 bases, with 7 bases between them. The germline CDR1 and CDR2 sequences are MGHRA and YSYEKL. The CDR3 contains 13 residues. This CDR3 reads CASSQVMGYEQYF. The CDR3 bases are TGCGCCAGCAGCCAAGTCATGGGCTACGAGCAGTACTTC.

V usage is TRBV5-1 and J usage is TRBJ1-1, with a possible D match to TRBD1 (5 bases). Germline V lookup: CDR1 SGHRS, CDR2 YFSETQ. V was pared by 5 bases and J by 2 bases, with 16 bases between. The CDR3 extends over 15 amino acids. CDR3 amino acids: CASSKSGTGNTEAFF. DNA for the CDR3: TGCGCCAGCAGTAAATCCGGGACCGGTAACACTGAAGCTTTCTTT.

The chain uses TRBV11-2 and TRBJ2-1, with D perhaps TRBD2 (5 bases). Germline values: CDR1 SGHAT, CDR2 FQNNGV. Trimming pared 5 bases from V and 9 bases from J, leaving 17 bases between. This CDR3 comprises 14 residues. CDR3 amino acids: CASSPPGGFIEQFF. CDR3 in DNA: TGTGCCAGCAGCCCCCCCGGCGGGTTTATTGAGCAGTTCTTC.

The chain uses TRBV14 and TRBJ2-1; TRBD2 matches 7 bases. The CDR3 totals 13 residues. The V segment lost 4 bases and the J segment 9 bases; nucleotides outside the gene matches: 6. CDR1 SGHDN and CDR2 FVKESK come from the germline V gene. CDR3 region: CASSPRLASEQFF. For the CDR3, the DNA is TGTGCCAGCAGCCCCCGACTAGCTAGTGAGCAGTTCTTC.

CDR3 sequence reads: CASTEQGIYGYTF. The CDR3 bases are TGTGCCAGCACGGAACAGGGGATCTATGGCTACACCTTC. The V and J genes are TRBV27 and TRBJ1-2, with 7 bases matching TRBD1. The V gene end was trimmed by 7 bases and the J gene end by 4 bases; junction bases not matched to a gene: 6. Germline CDR1 MNHEY, CDR2 SMNVEV (reference sequence). The CDR3 consists of 13 residues.

V gene TRBV5-1 combines with J gene TRBJ2-1; D may match TRBD1 or TRBD2 (5 bases each). V lost 0 bases to trimming and J lost 9 bases, with 10 bases between them. Germline V gene data show CDR1 as SGHRS and CDR2 as YFSETQ. CDR3 size: 13 residues. The CDR3 sequence: CASSLDWGIEQFF. The CDR3 coding sequence is TGCGCCAGCAGCTTGGATTGGGGGATTGAGCAGTTCTTC.

The chain has TRBV9 and TRBJ2-5; 7 bases align to TRBD2. Trimming removed 7 bases from V and 1 base from J; junction bases left unmatched: 7. CDR3 size: 14 residues. Germline V gene data show CDR1 as SGDLS and CDR2 as YYNGEE. This chain's CDR3 is CASSRASGQETQYF. CDR3 in DNA: TGTGCCAGCTCTAGGGCTAGCGGCCAAGAGACCCAGTACTTC.

The CDR3 sequence is CASSQDWAGKGNSYEQYF. The CDR3 nucleotides read TGTGCCAGCAGCCAAGATTGGGCCGGAAAGGGTAACTCCTACGAGCAGTACTTC. The rearrangement uses TRBV14 and TRBJ2-7; no clear D. Trimming left V 0 bases short and J 0 bases short, with 18 bases between. The CDR3 extends over 18 amino acids. Germline V gene sequence: CDR1 SGHDN, CDR2 FVKESK.

V gene TRBV5-1 combines with J gene TRBJ1-4, with D possibly matching TRBD1 (6 bases). Deletions cut 0 bases from V and 5 bases from J, with 8 bases between. Per the germline V gene, CDR1 is SGHRS and CDR2 is YFSETQ. The CDR3 has 14 amino acids. The CDR3 sequence is CASSLVGGNEKLFF. CDR3 bases: TGCGCCAGCAGCTTGGTAGGGGGGAATGAAAAACTGTTTTTT.

The chain employs TRBV30 and TRBJ2-7; possibly TRBD2 for D (6 bases). Trimming took off 0 bases at V and 4 bases at J, with 16 bases between the two ends. The CDR3 is 15 amino acids. Germline CDR1 and CDR2: GTSNPN and SVGIG (reference sequence). The CDR3 is CAWSVRWGVGYEQYF. Here the CDR3 DNA reads TGTGCCTGGAGTGTACGTTGGGGGGTCGGATACGAGCAGTACTTC.

The sample holds a few counts of this clone. V usage is TRBV15 and J usage is TRBJ2-1; D is undetermined. This CDR3 contains 13 residues. The germline CDR1 and CDR2 sequences are LNHNV and YYDKDF (reference sequence). With 0 bases removed from V and 8 bases from J, the gap between germline ends came to 8 bases. The CDR3: CATSRDVHHEQFF. CDR3 nucleotides: TGTGCCACCAGCAGAGATGTGCATCATGAGCAGTTCTTC.

The chain recombines TRBV4-3 with TRBJ2-3; 7 bases are a match to TRBD2. The V segment lost 8 bases and the J segment 4 bases; nucleotides outside the gene matches: 15. CDR1 is LGHNA and CDR2 is YSLEER in the germline V gene. This CDR3 has 16 residues. The CDR3 here is CASCAAAGVSPDTQYF. The CDR3 DNA reads TGCGCCAGCTGCGCCGCGGCGGGAGTCTCTCCAGATACGCAGTATTTT.

This clone came up a few times. CDR3 loop: CASSSGTSGSVYNEQFF. The CDR3 coding sequence is TGTGCCAGCAGCTCCGGGACTAGCGGGAGTGTCTACAATGAGCAGTTCTTC. This rearrangement joins TRBV7-3 to TRBJ2-1, with 14 nucleotides matching TRBD2. The germline V gene has CDR1 SGHTA and CDR2 FQGTGA. The CDR3 length is 17 residues. Trimming removed 4 bases from V and 3 bases from J; junction bases left unmatched: 5.

Here the CDR3 reads CAWSDSSGRADTQYF. CDR3 in DNA: TGTGCCTGGAGTGATTCTAGCGGGAGGGCAGATACGCAGTATTTT. This chain links TRBV30 with TRBJ2-3; TRBD2 aligns across 12 bases. The V segment lost 1 base and the J segment 4 bases; nucleotides outside the gene matches: 3. Germline V lookup: CDR1 GTSNPN, CDR2 SVGIG (reference sequence). The length of the CDR3 is 15 residues.

This clone has only a few counts. The gene calls are TRBV27 and TRBJ1-4; 8 positions agree with TRBD1. The germline CDR1 and CDR2 sequences are MNHEY and SMNVEV (reference sequence). CDR3 length equals 15 residues. The V gene end was trimmed by 4 bases and the J gene end by 8 bases; junction bases not matched to a gene: 9. The CDR3 region has the DNA TGTGCCAGCAGTTCTTGGACAGGGTTGGGCGAAAAACTGTTTTTT. The encoded protein is CASSSWTGLGEKLFF.

The chain uses TRBV28 and TRBJ2-1; the D gene is possibly TRBD2 (6 bases). The CDR3 spans 16 residues. V dropped 5 bases and J dropped 9 bases, with 23 bases sitting between them. Looked up from germline, CDR1 is MDHEN and CDR2 is SYDVKM. In DNA, the CDR3 is TGTGCCAGCAGTACCCAAGGGACCCACCTCGGGGGTGAGCAGTTCTTC. Translated, it gives CASSTQGTHLGGEQFF.

This chain links TRBV27 with TRBJ2-3, with D tentatively TRBD2 (6 bases). This CDR3 is 15 amino acids long. The V end lost 3 bases, the J end lost 0 bases, and 10 bases lay between the germline ends. The germline V gene encodes CDR1 MNHEY and CDR2 SMNVEV (reference sequence). This chain's CDR3 is CASSFWGESTDTQYF. Here the CDR3 DNA reads TGTGCCAGCAGTTTTTGGGGGGAAAGCACAGATACGCAGTATTTT.

The CDR3 spells CASSESWGGLEHEQYF. DNA of the CDR3: TGTGCCAGCAGTGAGTCTTGGGGAGGGCTCGAACACGAGCAGTACTTC. The chain recombines TRBV25-1 with TRBJ2-7; 7 bases are a match to TRBD2. The CDR3 loop spans 16 amino acids. V dropped 3 bases and J dropped 5; count of bases not matched to a gene: 13. CDR1 is MGHDK and CDR2 is SYGVNS in the germline V gene.

This clone was picked up one time. The rearrangement links TRBV9 to TRBJ2-7, with D tentatively TRBD1 or TRBD2 (5 bases each). Per germline, CDR1 SGDLS and CDR2 YYNGEE. The CDR3 runs 15 residues. The germline V and J ends were trimmed by 0 bases and 2 bases, with 12 bases remaining between them. The CDR3 sequence: CASSVGEGPTYEQYF. CDR3 in DNA: TGTGCCAGCAGCGTAGGAGAGGGGCCCACCTACGAGCAGTACTTC.

The chain has TRBV21-1 and TRBJ2-1. TRBV21-1 is designated a pseudogene. The length of the CDR3 is 14 residues. CDR3 sequence: CASRKEDRVNEQFF. CDR3 sequence (DNA): TGTGCCAGCAGAAAAGAAGATAGGGTTAATGAGCAGTTCTTC.

V and J are TRBV5-1 and TRBJ2-3; maybe TRBD2 (6 bases). The germline CDR1 and CDR2 sequences are SGHRS and YFSETQ. The V gene lost 2 bases and the J gene lost 6 bases, with 10 bases spanning the gap. This CDR3 region has 13 residues. Here the CDR3 reads CASSFGGRDTQYF. CDR3 coding DNA: TGCGCCAGCAGCTTCGGGGGACGGGATACGCAGTATTTT.

This clone turned up a few times. The V and J genes are TRBV7-2 and TRBJ2-2; D remains ambiguous. V lost 4 bases and J 6 bases, leaving 9 bases between the germline ends. This CDR3 spans 13 amino acids. Germline V gene lookup returns CDR1 SGHTA and CDR2 FQGNSA. The CDR3 DNA reads TGTGCCAGCAGCTCCCGGGTGGCCGGGGAGCTGTTTTTT. It specifies CASSSRVAGELFF. Complete variable domain (other parts from reference TRBV7-2 and TRBJ2-2): GAGVSQSPSNKVTEKGKDVELRCDPISGHTALYWYRQSLGQGLEFLIYFQGNSAPDKSGLPSDRFSAERTGGSVSTLTIQRTQQEDSAVYLCASSSRVAGELFFGEGSRLTVL.

The V call is TRBV4-3, the J call TRBJ2-6; D ambiguous. Looked up from germline, CDR1 is LGHNA and CDR2 is YSLEER. The length of the CDR3 is 15 residues. V lost 8 bases to trimming and J lost 0 bases, with 11 bases between them. The CDR3: CASGSKHSGANVLTF. CDR3 DNA sequence: TGCGCCAGCGGCTCCAAACACTCTGGGGCCAACGTCCTGACTTTC.

The V call is TRBV7-2, the J call TRBJ2-1; 13 bases fit TRBD2. This CDR3 comprises 16 residues. Germline V gene sequence: CDR1 SGHTA, CDR2 FQGNSA. Germline trimming cut 5 bases from V and 4 bases from J; bases unmatched to any gene: 5. The CDR3 DNA sequence: TGTGCCAGCAGCCCCGAGACTAGCGGGAGGTACAATGAGCAGTTCTTC. Protein product: CASSPETSGRYNEQFF. Combining the CDR3 with reference TRBV7-2 and TRBJ2-1 gives the whole variable domain GAGVSQSPSNKVTEKGKDVELRCDPISGHTALYWYRQSLGQGLEFLIYFQGNSAPDKSGLPSDRFSAERTGGSVSTLTIQRTQQEDSAVYLCASSPETSGRYNEQFFGPGTRLTVL.